The 28 T cell receptor beta chains reported below all come from one sample, sequenced in a study of OX40 agonist ivuxolimab in advanced cancers. Clones were read by immunoSEQ multiplex PCR, and TCRdb kept only the in-frame ones, dropping some. Among fewer than 50,000 clones listed, under 95% were seen once. This material consisted of CD4+ or CD8+ T cells sorted from blood, taken in a trial of the OX40 agonist ivuxolimab. The receptor set was obtained from an adult with an advanced solid tumor such as melanoma, head and neck, liver or kidney cancer.

The genes are TRBV6-5 and TRBJ2-5, with D maybe TRBD1 (6 bases). Trimming cost V 4 bases and J 5 bases, with 14 bases left between them. The CDR3 is made up of 14 amino acids. In germline, CDR1 is MNHEY, CDR2 SVGAGI. The CDR3 bases are TGTGCCAGCAGTTCAGGACAGTACGGGGAGACCCAGTACTTC. Translating it yields CASSSGQYGETQYF.

The rearrangement uses TRBV18 and TRBJ2-7; 13 bases line up with TRBD2. J gave up 3 bases and V 8 bases, and 13 bases lay outside the gene matches. The germline V gene has CDR1 KGHSH and CDR2 LQKENI. CDR3 length: 17 residues. The CDR3 region has the DNA TGTGCCAGCGAAGGGACTAGCGGGAATCGAAATAGCTACGAGCAGTACTTC. Amino acids: CASEGTSGNRNSYEQYF.

The chain combines TRBV11-2 with TRBJ2-1; TRBD2 aligns across 9 bases. V lost 8 bases, J lost 10 bases, and 6 bases stayed unmatched. The CDR3 extends over 12 amino acids. Germline lookup yields CDR1 SGHAT and CDR2 FQNNGV. The CDR3 DNA follows: TGTGCCAGCCGAGGCGGGAGGGGCGAGCAGTTCTTC. This encodes CASRGGRGEQFF.

This clone showed up just once. The chain links TRBV5-1 to TRBJ2-1; D gene unclear. The CDR3 is 13 residues long. Trimming shortened V by 4 bases and J by 6 bases, and 11 bases separated the two germline ends. Germline V lookup: CDR1 SGHRS, CDR2 YFSETQ. The CDR3 DNA sequence: TGCGCCAGCAGCGGAGAGTCAAGCAATGAGCAGTTCTTC. This sequence encodes CASSGESSNEQFF.

The rearrangement uses TRBV5-1 and TRBJ1-1; perhaps TRBD1 as D (6 bases). V shed 7 bases and J shed 0 bases, with 19 bases lying between them. This CDR3 is built from 16 residues. Germline V gene lookup returns CDR1 SGHRS and CDR2 YFSETQ. CDR3 residues: CASQNTGTGLNTEAFF. CDR3 sequence (DNA): TGCGCCAGCCAAAACACAGGGACGGGGTTGAACACTGAAGCTTTCTTT.

The chain recombines TRBV4-2 with TRBJ2-1; TRBD2 matches at 8 bases. The CDR3 has 17 residues. V was pared by 2 bases and J by 0 bases, with 6 bases of the junction left unmatched. Germline V gene data show CDR1 as LGHNA and CDR2 as YNFKEQ. In DNA, the CDR3 is TGTGCCAGCAGCCAACTGGCTAGCGGGTACTCCTACAATGAGCAGTTCTTC. It yields the protein CASSQLASGYSYNEQFF.

The chain is built from TRBV6-5 and TRBJ2-7; D may match TRBD1 or TRBD2 (5 bases each). The CDR3 is 12 residues long. V lost 6 bases, J lost 12 bases, and 18 bases lay in between. Germline CDR1 MNHEY, CDR2 SVGAGI. The CDR3 spells CASSGTLEHWYF. Here the CDR3 DNA reads TGTGCCAGCAGCGGGACCCTGGAGCATTGGTACTTC.

This rearrangement joins TRBV5-4 to TRBJ2-3; perhaps D is TRBD1 or TRBD2 (5 bases each). This CDR3 spans 16 amino acids. Between the trimmed V and J ends, which lost 1 base and 2 bases, there was a span of 14 bases. The germline gives CDR1 SGHNT, CDR2 YYREEE (reference sequence). CDR3 in DNA: TGTGCCAGCAGCTTGCGGGGCGTGCGGTTCACAGATACGCAGTATTTT. Protein: CASSLRGVRFTDTQYF.

The V gene is TRBV11-2, the J gene TRBJ2-4; no firm D call. CDR3 length equals 14 residues. CDR1 SGHAT and CDR2 FQNNGV come from the germline V gene. Trimming cost V 5 bases and J 3 bases, with 11 bases left between them. CDR3 in amino acids: CASSPPNSKNIQYF. The CDR3 DNA follows: TGTGCCAGCAGCCCCCCAAACAGCAAAAACATTCAGTACTTC.

The chain links TRBV9 to TRBJ2-2; D uncertain. V shed 2 bases and J shed 3 bases, with 11 bases lying between them. CDR3 size: 15 residues. CDR1 and CDR2 from the germline V gene are SGDLS and YYNGEE. As DNA, the CDR3 is TGTGCCAGCAGCGTTCGAGGTGTGGACACCGGGGAGCTGTTTTTT. This codes for CASSVRGVDTGELFF.

The V gene is TRBV7-2, the J gene TRBJ2-1, with TRBD1 matching over 8 bases. The ends lost 3 bases at V and 4 bases at J; junction bases unmatched: 5. CDR3 length: 15 amino acids. CDR1 and CDR2 from the germline V gene are SGHTA and FQGNSA. The CDR3 region has the DNA TGTGCCAGCAGCTTTTCAGGGGGCTCTTACAATGAGCAGTTCTTC. Amino acids: CASSFSGGSYNEQFF.

The chain is built from TRBV27 and TRBJ2-2; D gene unclear. Trimming pared 0 bases from V and 4 bases from J, leaving 3 bases between. This CDR3 comprises 13 residues. The germline V gene has CDR1 MNHEY and CDR2 SMNVEV (reference sequence). CDR3 in DNA: TGTGCCAGCAGTTTATCGTCCACCGGGGAGCTGTTTTTT. Protein product: CASSLSSTGELFF.

The chain employs TRBV6-5 and TRBJ2-1, with TRBD1 matching over 10 bases. CDR1 and CDR2 (germline): MNHEY, SVGAGI. The ends lost 5 bases at V and 2 bases at J; junction bases unmatched: 3. The CDR3 sequence is 15 residues long. The CDR3 region is CASSGQGGTYNEQFF. The CDR3 region has the DNA TGTGCCAGCAGTGGACAGGGGGGGACCTACAATGAGCAGTTCTTC.

This clone was recorded once. The rearrangement joins TRBV10-3 to TRBJ2-1; D is undetermined. V was clipped by 2 bases and J by 0 bases, with 17 bases between them. Germline loops: CDR1 ENHRY, CDR2 SYGVKD. The CDR3 covers 18 residues. The CDR3 DNA is TGTGCCATCAGTGAGCGGGTAGCCGGAGACGTCTCCTACAATGAGCAGTTCTTC. It encodes CAISERVAGDVSYNEQFF.

The V and J genes are TRBV30 and TRBJ1-2, with D unresolved. Germline-derived CDR1 and CDR2 are GTSNPN and SVGIG (reference sequence). Deletions cut 2 bases from V and 4 bases from J, with 17 bases between. There are 15 residues in the CDR3. This CDR3 reads CAWSPPANPLYGYTF. In DNA form, the CDR3 reads TGTGCCTGGAGTCCCCCAGCAAATCCCCTCTATGGCTACACCTTC. Full variable domain (rest looked up from reference TRBV30 and TRBJ1-2): SQTIHQWPATLVQPVGSPLSLECTVEGTSNPNLYWYRQAAGRGLQLLFYSVGIGQISSEVPQNLSASRPQDRQFILSSKKLLLSDSGFYLCAWSPPANPLYGYTFGSGTRLTVV.

The chain employs TRBV9 and TRBJ2-5; D may be TRBD1 (5 bases). V was clipped by 3 bases and J by 2 bases, with 14 bases between them. The CDR3 covers 15 residues. CDR1 SGDLS and CDR2 YYNGEE come from the germline V gene. For the CDR3, the DNA is TGTGCCAGCAGCGAAGGGGTCATGGGGCAAGAGACCCAGTACTTC. Amino acid sequence: CASSEGVMGQETQYF.

J is TRBJ1-2 and V is TRBV30; no clear D gene. V gave up 0 bases and J gave up 4 bases, with 6 bases separating them. CDR1 is GTSNPN, CDR2 SVGIG, per germline (reference sequence). The CDR3 is made up of 12 amino acids. This CDR3 reads CAWSVGPYGYTF. CDR3 sequence (DNA): TGTGCCTGGAGTGTTGGACCCTATGGCTACACCTTC.

The V gene is TRBV27, the J gene TRBJ1-3, with 11 nucleotides matching TRBD1. V was clipped by 4 bases and J by 0 bases; unmatched bases: 2. The CDR3 covers 16 residues. From germline, CDR1 is MNHEY and CDR2 SMNVEV (reference sequence). CDR3: CASSSGTGGSGNTIYF. CDR3 DNA sequence: TGTGCCAGCAGTTCGGGGACAGGGGGCTCTGGAAACACCATATATTTT.

The V gene is TRBV7-9, the J gene TRBJ2-2, with 8 nucleotides matching TRBD2. Germline V gene lookup returns CDR1 SEHNR and CDR2 FQNEAQ (reference sequence). The CDR3 has 18 residues. V gave up 2 bases and J gave up 7 bases; unmatched junction bases: 15. The CDR3 DNA sequence: TGTGCCAGCAGCTTACTAAGTTTACGAAGCGGGAGAATCGGGGAGCTGTTTTTT. This sequence encodes CASSLLSLRSGRIGELFF. The full variable domain, with the rest looked up from reference TRBV7-9 and TRBJ2-2, is DTGVSQNPRHKITKRGQNVTFRCDPISEHNRLYWYRQTLGQGPEFLTYFQNEAQLEKSRLLSDRFSAERPKGSFSTLEIQRTEQGDSAMYLCASSLLSLRSGRIGELFFGEGSRLTVL.

The chain uses TRBV27 and TRBJ2-7; no firm D call. CDR1 is MNHEY and CDR2 is SMNVEV in the germline V gene (reference sequence). This CDR3 contains 14 residues. The V end was cut by 3 bases, the J end by 0 bases, with 9 bases between. The CDR3 region is CASSLSRSSYEQYF. CDR3 coding DNA: TGTGCCAGCAGTTTGAGTAGGAGCTCCTACGAGCAGTACTTC.

CDR3 in DNA: TGCGCCAGCAGCCAAGGTCTGGGGGCTTCTGGAAACACCATATATTTT. It translates to CASSQGLGASGNTIYF. V usage is TRBV4-3 and J usage is TRBJ1-3; possible D gene TRBD1, 6 bases. The CDR3 is made up of 16 amino acids. Per germline, CDR1 LGHNA and CDR2 YSLEER. Trimming took off 1 base at V and 1 base at J, with 11 bases between the two ends.

Of note for this clone: Distinct nucleotide sequences in the sample also encode this CDR3. The rearrangement joins TRBV19 to TRBJ2-7; 10 bases line up with TRBD2. The CDR3 totals 13 residues. V shed 6 bases and J 4 bases; nucleotides not matched to a gene: 3. Per germline, CDR1 LNHDA and CDR2 SQIVND (reference sequence). The CDR3 nucleotides are TGTGCCAGTAGCTCGGGACTAGCGTACGAGCAGTACTTC. Translated, it gives CASSSGLAYEQYF.

This clone was seen only a few times. The chain couples TRBV28 to TRBJ1-1; D may be TRBD1 (6 bases). Germline V gene lookup returns CDR1 MDHEN and CDR2 SYDVKM. The CDR3 runs 14 residues. V gave up 5 bases and J gave up 0 bases, with 10 bases separating them. The CDR3 DNA reads as TGTGCCAGCAGTCCTGGACAGCTGAACACTGAAGCTTTCTTT. It codes for CASSPGQLNTEAFF.

The chain joins TRBV11-2 to TRBJ2-1, with 10 bases fitting TRBD2. CDR3 length: 14 residues. Trimming took 4 bases from V and 7 from J; bases not matched to a gene: 4. Germline assignment: CDR1 SGHAT and CDR2 FQNNGV. The CDR3 is CASSSSGSWNEQFF. The CDR3 bases are TGTGCCAGCAGCTCTAGCGGGAGTTGGAATGAGCAGTTCTTC.

The chain has TRBV29-1 and TRBJ2-3, with a tentative D call TRBD2 (6 bases). Germline CDR1 SQVTM, CDR2 ANQGSEA. The CDR3 totals 17 residues. The germline V and J ends were trimmed by 1 base and 5 bases, with 22 bases remaining between them. The CDR3 DNA reads TGCAGCGTTGAAGGATTAGCGGAGTACCAAAGGGGAGATACGCAGTATTTT. This sequence encodes CSVEGLAEYQRGDTQYF.

The chain links TRBV7-9 to TRBJ2-2, with 9 bases identical to TRBD1. The germline gives CDR1 SEHNR, CDR2 FQNEAQ (reference sequence). V was pared by 5 bases and J by 11 bases, with 3 bases of the junction left unmatched. This CDR3 spans 12 amino acids. CDR3 DNA: TGTGCCAGCAGCCCGGGACAGGGAGAGCTGTTTTTT. Its translation is CASSPGQGELFF.

This clone appeared a single time. This rearrangement joins TRBV14 to TRBJ2-1; D is perhaps TRBD2 (6 bases). Germline assignment: CDR1 SGHDN and CDR2 FVKESK. Trimming shortened V by 4 bases and J by 9 bases, and 19 bases separated the two germline ends. The CDR3 consists of 15 residues. Here the CDR3 DNA reads TGTGCCAGCAGCCGAACGGAGACTAGATCCATTGAGCAGTTCTTC. Protein: CASSRTETRSIEQFF. The full variable domain, completed using reference TRBV14 and TRBJ2-1, is EAGVTQFPSHSVIEKGQTVTLRCDPISGHDNLYWYRRVMGKEIKFLLHFVKESKQDESGMPNNRFLAERTGGTYSTLKVQPAELEDSGVYFCASSRTETRSIEQFFGPGTRLTVL.

V usage is TRBV27 and J usage is TRBJ2-5, with 9 positions matching TRBD1. Germline assignment: CDR1 MNHEY and CDR2 SMNVEV (reference sequence). V trimming: 6 bases; J trimming: 4 bases; junction bases outside the gene matches: 6. There are 14 residues in the CDR3. DNA of the CDR3: TGTGCCAGCAGGCCTACAGGGGGCGGAGAGACCCAGTACTTC. Translated: CASRPTGGGETQYF.